The 26 T cell receptor beta chains listed next were all sequenced from one sample in a study of Ad26.COV2.S vaccination and SARS-CoV-2 variants. As to treatment: around 19 received Ad26.COV2.S at low or high dose, single or two shots; about 5 received placebo; per-sample allocation not given. The samples date from day 63 after the first vaccine or placebo injection. Produced via immunoSEQ multiplex PCR; TCRdb's table is partial and in-frame only. This sample yields 300,000 to 350,000 clones, of which about 90% are seen a single time; around 5% belongs to the top ten. Sequenced material: peripheral blood, taken in a trial of Ad26.COV2.S vaccine versus placebo. The receptors stem from a person between 18 and 59 years old who received the Ad26.COV2.S COVID-19 vaccine or a placebo.

The chain joins TRBV7-2 to TRBJ2-7; the D call may be TRBD1 or TRBD2 (6 bases each). Germline CDR1 SGHTA, CDR2 FQGNSA. Trimming took 2 bases from V and 2 from J, leaving 22 bases between them. The CDR3 contains 18 residues. This CDR3 is CASSLYTGGGGLPYEQYF. The CDR3 coding sequence is TGTGCCAGCAGCTTATATACAGGAGGTGGGGGGCTCCCCTACGAGCAGTACTTC.

The chain links TRBV7-2 to TRBJ1-5; unclear D gene. Germline V gives CDR1 SGHTA, CDR2 FQGNSA. CDR3 length: 14 amino acids. V was clipped by 1 base and J by 5 bases, with 9 bases between them. In nucleotides, the CDR3 is TGTGCCAGCAGCTTAGGGCAAAGTTATCAGCCCCAGCATTTT. Translated: CASSLGQSYQPQHF.

This chain uses TRBV25-1 with TRBJ1-1; 7 bases line up with TRBD1. The CDR3 consists of 13 residues. Germline V lookup: CDR1 MGHDK, CDR2 SYGVNS. Germline trimming cut 2 bases from V and 10 bases from J; bases unmatched to any gene: 7. Here the CDR3 DNA reads TGTGCCAGCAGTGAACTACGGACAGGACGAGCTTTCTTT. Its translation is CASSELRTGRAFF.

This chain connects TRBV3-1 (or the pseudogene TRBV3-2) to TRBJ1-1, with D tentatively TRBD1 (6 bases). The CDR3 spans 17 residues. The V end lost 2 bases, the J end lost 5 bases, and 21 bases lay between the germline ends. CDR1 LGHDT and CDR2 YNNKEL come from the germline V gene (reference sequence). The CDR3 sequence is CASSQISPYRVGTEAFF. CDR3 DNA sequence: TGTGCCAGCAGCCAAATTTCCCCCTACAGGGTAGGGACTGAAGCTTTCTTT.

In DNA form, the CDR3 reads TGTGCCAGCAGCTTAGGGTCTAGCGGGGGTTGGTACGAGCAGTACTTC. It yields the protein CASSLGSSGGWYEQYF. The chain couples TRBV7-9 to TRBJ2-7; 10 nucleotides agree with TRBD2. CDR3 length: 16 amino acids. Germline values: CDR1 SEHNR, CDR2 FQNEAQ (reference sequence). V dropped 1 base and J dropped 4; count of bases not matched to a gene: 7.

V is TRBV7-7 and J is TRBJ2-6; 8 bases are a match to TRBD1. The CDR3 is made up of 18 amino acids. Per germline, CDR1 SSHAT and CDR2 FNYEAQ (reference sequence). V was pared by 5 bases and J by 3 bases, with 12 bases of the junction left unmatched. As DNA, the CDR3 is TGTGCCAGCAGCCCGGGACAGGCGGATGAGGGTGGGGCCAACGTCCTGACTTTC. Its translation is CASSPGQADEGGANVLTF.

The chain combines TRBV12-3 or TRBV12-4 with TRBJ1-1, with D uncertain. CDR3 size: 12 residues. Trimming took 4 bases from V and 6 from J, leaving 9 bases between them. The CDR3 here is CASSSLNSEAFF. CDR3 bases: TGTGCCAGCAGTTCCCTTAATTCTGAAGCTTTCTTT.

The rearrangement joins TRBV7-2 to TRBJ2-7; D possibly corresponds to TRBD1 (6 bases). CDR1 is SGHTA, CDR2 FQGNSA, per germline. V was cut by 5 bases and J by 2 bases, with 13 bases left in between. This CDR3 region has 14 residues. CDR3 nucleotide sequence: TGTGCCAGCAGCACCCAGACAGGAGCCTACGAGCAGTACTTC. Residues: CASSTQTGAYEQYF.

This clone was recorded once. This CDR3 is CASRDPRGSNQPQHF. CDR3 DNA sequence: TGTGCCAGCAGGGACCCCAGGGGTAGCAATCAGCCCCAGCATTTT. V gene TRBV2 combines with J gene TRBJ1-5, with a possible D match to TRBD1 (6 bases). V lost 6 bases and J lost 0, with 12 bases in between. CDR1 is SNHLY and CDR2 is FYNNEI in the germline V gene. This CDR3 comprises 15 residues. The full variable domain, with the rest looked up from reference TRBV2 and TRBJ1-5, is EPEVTQTPSHQVTQMGQEVILRCVPISNHLYFYWYRQILGQKVEFLVSFYNNEISEKSEIFDDQFSVERPDGSNFTLKIRSTKLEDSAMYFCASRDPRGSNQPQHFGDGTRLSIL.

CDR3 sequence (DNA): TGTGCCAGCAGTACAGCGGGGGGGGATGAGCAGTTCTTC. Its protein product is CASSTAGGDEQFF. The rearrangement links TRBV6-2 or TRBV6-3 to TRBJ2-1, with TRBD2 identical over 10 bases. The CDR3 loop spans 13 amino acids. The junction had 3 bases not matched to a gene; V was cut back by 5 bases and J by 8 bases. From germline, CDR1 is MNHEY and CDR2 SVGEGT.

The chain combines TRBV15 with TRBJ2-1; D remains ambiguous. Between the trimmed V and J ends, which lost 0 bases and 5 bases, there was a span of 8 bases. This CDR3 has 14 residues. In germline, CDR1 is LNHNV, CDR2 YYDKDF (reference sequence). The CDR3 nucleotides are TGTGCCACCAGCAGAGATCCCAGTAACAATGAGCAGTTCTTC. Residues: CATSRDPSNNEQFF.

The rearrangement joins TRBV21-1 to TRBJ2-6; the table's D call of TRBD1 was not tested on the DNA. TRBV21-1 is marked as a pseudogene. The CDR3 is 20 residues long. CDR3 sequence reads: CASSKVGATGLRTGANVLTF. The CDR3 DNA reads TGTGCCAGCAGCAAAGTGGGGGCGACAGGGCTAAGAACTGGGGCCAACGTCCTGACTTTC.

The chain links TRBV2 to TRBJ1-1; D call uncertain. Trimming took 10 bases from V and 1 from J, leaving 19 bases between them. The CDR3 is made up of 15 amino acids. Germline CDR1 is SNHLY and CDR2 is FYNNEI. Here the CDR3 reads CAIQPLGQENTEAFF. The CDR3 nucleotides are TGTGCCATACAGCCCCTTGGCCAGGAGAACACTGAAGCTTTCTTT.

The chain combines TRBV6-1 with TRBJ2-4; 12 nucleotides match TRBD2. This CDR3 spans 19 amino acids. J was trimmed by 0 bases and V by 0 bases; bases with no gene match: 6. Germline CDR1 reads MNHNS; CDR2 reads SASEGT. The CDR3 DNA follows: TGTGCCAGCAGTGAAGCGGGGACTAGCGGGTTACTAGCCAAAAACATTCAGTACTTC. This sequence encodes CASSEAGTSGLLAKNIQYF.

This clone was detected only once. The junction departs from the called germline gene at one end, perhaps through a read error. CDR3 loop: CVSSPSAAYGYTF. The CDR3 DNA sequence: TGTGTCAGCAGCCCTTCAGCTGCCTATGGCTACACCTTC. The chain employs TRBV7-2 and TRBJ1-2, with unresolved D. The CDR3 length is 13 residues. Germline V gene sequence: CDR1 SGHTA, CDR2 FQGNSA.

J is TRBJ2-3 and V is TRBV6-2 or TRBV6-3, with D possibly matching TRBD2 (6 bases). This CDR3 has 18 amino acids. The V end lost 1 base, the J end lost 2 bases, and 19 bases lay between the germline ends. Germline CDR1 and CDR2: MNHEY and SVGEGT. DNA for the CDR3: TGTGCCAGCAGTTACTTCCTTTTATTTGGGGGGTACACAGATACGCAGTATTTT. Its protein product is CASSYFLLFGGYTDTQYF.

This clone showed up just once. The J gene is TRBJ1-1, the V gene TRBV29-1, with D maybe TRBD1 (6 bases). CDR3 length equals 16 residues. Germline values: CDR1 SQVTM, CDR2 ANQGSEA. Trimming took off 6 bases at V and 0 bases at J, with 20 bases between the two ends. CDR3 protein: CSVETDLGALNTEAFF. The CDR3 coding sequence is TGCAGCGTCGAAACCGACCTGGGGGCCCTGAACACTGAAGCTTTCTTT. The full variable domain, with the rest looked up from reference TRBV29-1 and TRBJ1-1, is SAVISQKPSRDICQRGTSLTIQCQVDSQVTMMFWYRQQPGQSLTLIATANQGSEATYESGFVIDKFPISRPNLTFSTLTVSNMSPEDSSIYLCSVETDLGALNTEAFFGQGTRLTVV.

This chain links TRBV13 with TRBJ1-2; 9 bases match TRBD1. Germline V CDR1 and CDR2: PRHDT, FYEKMQ (reference sequence). The CDR3 extends over 16 amino acids. With V trimmed by 5 bases and J by 1 base, 8 bases remained unmatched. In nucleotides, the CDR3 is TGTGCCAGCAGCGACCGAGACAGGGGGATTAACTATGGCTACACCTTC. It is translated as CASSDRDRGINYGYTF.

The chain carries TRBV7-3 and TRBJ1-5; no definite D call. The V gene lost 5 bases and the J gene lost 3 bases, with 8 bases spanning the gap. This CDR3 has 13 amino acids. Germline V gene sequence: CDR1 SGHTA, CDR2 FQGTGA. The CDR3 sequence is CASSPWPNQPQHF. The CDR3 DNA reads TGTGCCAGCAGCCCCTGGCCCAATCAGCCCCAGCATTTT.

V usage is TRBV15 and J usage is TRBJ2-6; D possibly matches TRBD1 or TRBD2 (5 bases each). Looked up from germline, CDR1 is LNHNV and CDR2 is YYDKDF (reference sequence). V dropped 5 bases and J dropped 4 bases, with 9 bases sitting between them. The CDR3 loop spans 14 amino acids. In DNA, the CDR3 is TGTGCCACCAGCGTTCGGGACGGGGCCAACGTCCTGACTTTC. Translated, it gives CATSVRDGANVLTF.

The chain employs TRBV19 and TRBJ2-5; 8 bases fit TRBD2. Looked up from germline, CDR1 is LNHDA and CDR2 is SQIVND (reference sequence). This CDR3 comprises 17 residues. The V segment lost 6 bases and the J segment 4 bases; nucleotides outside the gene matches: 16. The CDR3 spells CASSRRGGWEGLETQYF. The CDR3 DNA reads TGTGCCAGTAGCCGTCGGGGGGGATGGGAGGGCCTAGAGACCCAGTACTTC.

The CDR3 sequence: CASQDSSYYGYTF. The CDR3 DNA reads as TGTGCCAGCCAAGACAGCTCCTACTATGGCTACACCTTC. V and J are TRBV12-3 or TRBV12-4 and TRBJ1-2, with D possibly matching TRBD1 (5 bases). V was shortened by 8 bases and J by 3 bases, with 13 bases between the two germline ends. This CDR3 contains 13 residues.

The rearrangement uses TRBV6-6 and TRBJ2-2; D possibly matches TRBD1 or TRBD2 (5 bases each). The CDR3 is made up of 16 amino acids. With 8 bases removed from V and 6 bases from J, the gap between germline ends came to 22 bases. The V gene's germline CDR1 is MNHNY and CDR2 SVGAGI (reference sequence). CDR3 sequence: CASSGTRGTSAGELFF. The DNA for the CDR3 is TGTGCCAGCTCAGGGACCCGGGGAACTAGTGCCGGGGAGCTGTTTTTT.

CDR3 sequence: CASSSPQTGLNEQFF. The CDR3 region has the DNA TGTGCCAGCAGCTCCCCCCAGACAGGACTGAATGAGCAGTTCTTC. The gene calls are TRBV7-2 and TRBJ2-1; TRBD1 might be the D (6 bases). Germline CDR1 is SGHTA and CDR2 is FQGNSA. Trimming removed 4 bases at V and 7 bases at J, with 17 bases between. This CDR3 spans 15 amino acids.

The V and J genes are TRBV7-3 and TRBJ1-2, with D unclear. CDR1 and CDR2 from the germline V gene are SGHTA and FQGTGA. The V gene lost 2 bases and the J gene lost 5 bases, with 15 bases spanning the gap. This CDR3 has 15 residues. The CDR3 spells CASSLWGGIGYGYTF. The CDR3 DNA is TGTGCCAGCAGCTTATGGGGAGGGATCGGGTATGGCTACACCTTC.

The chain carries TRBV5-1 and TRBJ1-1, with a weak D call TRBD1 (5 bases). Germline CDR1 reads SGHRS; CDR2 reads YFSETQ. This CDR3 has 13 amino acids. The V end was cut by 5 bases, the J end by 1 base, with 9 bases between. CDR3 nucleotide sequence: TGCGCCAGCAGGGGGAGGGGGAACACTGAAGCTTTCTTT. Its translation: CASRGRGNTEAFF.